The next 30 T cell receptor beta chains were all read from a single sample in a study of shared clonotypes between healthy human individuals. Produced via immunoSEQ multiplex PCR; TCRdb's table is partial and in-frame only. The sample has approximately 1.5 million clones, roughly 98% seen once. What was sequenced was naive CD4+ T cells sorted from blood. Subset of the sample: CD45RA+ positively selected. These receptors were obtained from a man aged 25-45 years in good health.

The chain has TRBV5-1 and TRBJ2-5, with 7 bases lining up with TRBD2. Germline assignment: CDR1 SGHRS and CDR2 YFSETQ. The V and J ends lost 3 bases and 4 bases, in that order; junction bases with no gene match: 6. The CDR3 spans 14 residues. Here the CDR3 DNA reads TGCGCCAGCAGCTCCGGGACTATGGGAGAGACCCAGTACTTC. Amino acid sequence: CASSSGTMGETQYF.

This rearrangement joins TRBV4-1 to TRBJ2-1; 9 bases agree with TRBD2. From germline, CDR1 is MGHRA and CDR2 YSYEKL. V was pared by 0 bases and J by 4 bases, with 7 bases of the junction left unmatched. This CDR3 region has 17 residues. The CDR3 region has the DNA TGCGCCAGCAGCCAAGATGCAGCGGGAGGTACATACAATGAGCAGTTCTTC. Protein: CASSQDAAGGTYNEQFF.

Only one count was recorded for this clone. This chain joins TRBV18 and TRBJ1-1; a weak D match, TRBD1 (5 bases). Germline assignment: CDR1 KGHSH and CDR2 LQKENI. The CDR3 covers 15 residues. V lost 6 bases and J lost 1, with 15 bases in between. CDR3 protein: CASSMEGPKNTEAFF. In nucleotides, the CDR3 is TGTGCCAGCTCTATGGAGGGACCAAAGAACACTGAAGCTTTCTTT.

V usage is TRBV15 and J usage is TRBJ1-2; D ambiguous. Trimming removed 0 bases from V and 2 bases from J, with 7 bases in between. The CDR3 runs 14 residues. Germline V gene lookup returns CDR1 LNHNV and CDR2 YYDKDF (reference sequence). The CDR3 sequence is CATSRDLSNYGYTF. DNA of the CDR3: TGTGCCACCAGCAGAGATCTCTCAAACTATGGCTACACCTTC.

This chain uses TRBV18 with TRBJ1-2; TRBD1 is a possible D gene (6 bases). Trimming took off 4 bases at V and 8 bases at J, with 17 bases between the two ends. Germline CDR1 KGHSH, CDR2 LQKENI. The CDR3 loop spans 14 amino acids. Here the CDR3 reads CASSRGAVSSGYTF. CDR3 nucleotides: TGTGCCAGCTCACGGGGGGCAGTATCTAGCGGCTACACCTTC.

As DNA, the CDR3 is TGCGCCAGCAGCCTATCCTTGGACAGGGGGCTCTACGAGCAGTACTTC. Protein sequence: CASSLSLDRGLYEQYF. The chain uses TRBV5-1 and TRBJ2-7; 11 nucleotides line up with TRBD1. After removal of 4 bases from V and 3 bases from J, the junction contained 9 bases not matched to a gene. The CDR3 length is 16 residues. Germline V gene sequence: CDR1 SGHRS, CDR2 YFSETQ.

This chain joins TRBV11-3 and TRBJ2-6; tentatively, D is TRBD1 (6 bases). Looked up from germline, CDR1 is SGHNT and CDR2 is YENEEA. The CDR3 contains 17 residues. V gave up 1 base and J gave up 0 bases, with 10 bases separating them. CDR3 sequence: CASSLGRGHSGANVLTF. The CDR3 nucleotides are TGTGCCAGCAGCTTAGGCAGGGGCCACTCTGGGGCCAACGTCCTGACTTTC.

This chain joins TRBV5-1 and TRBJ2-3; unclear D gene. Per germline, CDR1 SGHRS and CDR2 YFSETQ. Between the trimmed V and J ends, which lost 4 bases and 0 bases, there was a span of 6 bases. The CDR3 runs 13 residues. The CDR3 protein is CASSGTSTDTQYF. The DNA of the CDR3 is TGCGCCAGCAGCGGAACTAGCACAGATACGCAGTATTTT. Together with reference TRBV5-1 and TRBJ2-3, the CDR3 gives the full variable domain: KAGVTQTPRYLIKTRGQQVTLSCSPISGHRSVSWYQQTPGQGLQFLFEYFSETQRNKGNFPGRFSGRQFSNSRSEMNVSTLELGDSALYLCASSGTSTDTQYFGPGTRLTVL.

V and J are TRBV19 and TRBJ1-1; 12 bases fit TRBD1. Germline lookup yields CDR1 LNHDA and CDR2 SQIVND (reference sequence). This CDR3 comprises 14 residues. V dropped 5 bases and J dropped 4; count of bases not matched to a gene: 2. The CDR3 spells CASSPGQGATEAFF. As DNA, the CDR3 is TGTGCCAGTAGTCCGGGACAGGGGGCCACTGAAGCTTTCTTT. Based on the CDR3 plus reference TRBV19 and TRBJ1-1, the full variable domain is DGGITQSPKYLFRKEGQNVTLSCEQNLNHDAMYWYRQDPGQGLRLIYYSQIVNDFQKGDIAEGYSVSREKKESFPLTVTSAQKNPTAFYLCASSPGQGATEAFFGQGTRLTVV.

The chain joins TRBV2 to TRBJ2-4; D tentatively fits TRBD1 or TRBD2 (5 bases each). Germline assignment: CDR1 SNHLY and CDR2 FYNNEI. With 0 bases removed from V and 6 bases from J, the gap between germline ends came to 12 bases. The CDR3 consists of 15 residues. CDR3 amino acids: CASSEARGVGNIQYF. The DNA for the CDR3 is TGTGCCAGCAGTGAAGCGCGAGGGGTAGGAAACATTCAGTACTTC.

The count of this clone is one. The chain combines TRBV11-3 with TRBJ1-1; 9 nucleotides match TRBD1. There are 13 residues in the CDR3. Trimming cost V 5 bases and J 4 bases; bases outside gene matches: 2. CDR1 SGHNT and CDR2 YENEEA come from the germline V gene. CDR3 amino acids: CASSMTGGTEAFF. DNA of the CDR3: TGTGCCAGCAGCATGACAGGGGGCACTGAAGCTTTCTTT.

V gene TRBV6-1 combines with J gene TRBJ1-1; D gene ambiguous. Germline CDR1 is MNHNS and CDR2 is SASEGT. This CDR3 has 15 residues. V lost 2 bases and J lost 0, with 10 bases in between. The CDR3 sequence: CASSEREALNTEAFF. The DNA for the CDR3 is TGTGCCAGCAGTGAAAGAGAGGCGTTGAACACTGAAGCTTTCTTT.

The J gene is TRBJ2-7, the V gene TRBV5-5; no clear D. Germline assignment: CDR1 SGHKS and CDR2 YYEKEE (reference sequence). The CDR3 covers 15 residues. V shed 1 base and J shed 3 bases, with 14 bases lying between them. The CDR3 spells CASSLFGVVGYEQYF. In DNA, the CDR3 is TGTGCCAGCAGCTTGTTTGGGGTGGTGGGCTACGAGCAGTACTTC.

This clone was seen once. The V and J genes are TRBV11-3 and TRBJ2-1, with TRBD2 matching over 7 bases. V lost 1 base and J lost 3; bases outside the gene matches: 3. CDR3 length: 15 residues. CDR1 and CDR2 (germline): SGHNT, YENEEA. In nucleotides, the CDR3 is TGTGCCAGCAGCTTAGCCGAGCGGGGCTACAATGAGCAGTTCTTC. Translating it yields CASSLAERGYNEQFF.

J is TRBJ2-7 and V is TRBV5-5; the D gene is possibly TRBD2 (6 bases). In germline, CDR1 is SGHKS, CDR2 YYEKEE (reference sequence). This CDR3 is 15 amino acids long. V was trimmed by 0 bases and J by 3 bases, leaving 13 bases between them. This CDR3 is CASSLEGLTFYEQYF. The CDR3 bases are TGTGCCAGCAGCTTGGAGGGACTTACTTTCTACGAGCAGTACTTC.

The chain joins TRBV11-2 to TRBJ2-1, with TRBD2 matching over 9 bases. The CDR3 runs 17 residues. CDR1 and CDR2 from the germline V gene are SGHAT and FQNNGV. Trimming at V came to 5 bases and at J to 5 bases, leaving 13 bases not matched to a gene. CDR3 in DNA: TGTGCCAGCAGCCTAACGGCGGGAGGGATCTATAACAATGAGCAGTTCTTC. It translates to CASSLTAGGIYNNEQFF.

V gene TRBV5-3 combines with J gene TRBJ2-1, with TRBD2 as a possible D gene (6 bases). TRBV5-3 is classed as an ORF, of uncertain function. V was shortened by 8 bases and J by 12 bases, with 24 bases between the two germline ends. This CDR3 has 14 residues. In nucleotides, the CDR3 is TGTGCCAGCAACCCGGGGGTAGCGCGAGTAGGGCAGTTCTTC. Amino acids: CASNPGVARVGQFF.

The chain uses TRBV14 and TRBJ2-3; 12 bases are a match to TRBD2. Germline V gene data show CDR1 as SGHDN and CDR2 as FVKESK. The CDR3 runs to 19 residues. Trimming cost V 3 bases and J 1 base; bases outside gene matches: 11. CDR3 DNA sequence: TGTGCCAGCAGCCAGAGACTAGCGGGAGAAGTCAGTGGCACAGATACGCAGTATTTT. Encoded protein: CASSQRLAGEVSGTDTQYF.

The rearrangement joins TRBV6-5 to TRBJ1-1, with 8 positions matching TRBD1. This CDR3 is built from 14 residues. CDR1 is MNHEY and CDR2 is SVGAGI in the germline V gene. The junction had 5 bases not matched to a gene; V was cut back by 7 bases and J by 1 base. DNA for the CDR3: TGTGCCAGCACTCGGGACAGGTCGAACACTGAAGCTTTCTTT. Its protein product is CASTRDRSNTEAFF.

To note about this clone: This sample includes further DNA sequences coding for the same CDR3. The chain combines TRBV10-3 with TRBJ2-1, with 8 nucleotides matching TRBD2. CDR3 length equals 13 residues. From germline, CDR1 is ENHRY and CDR2 SYGVKD. The V segment lost 8 bases and the J segment 8 bases; nucleotides outside the gene matches: 8. CDR3: CAISSGRGDEQFF. The CDR3 DNA reads TGTGCCATCTCCAGCGGGCGGGGGGATGAGCAGTTCTTC.

CDR3 coding DNA: TGTGCCAGCAGCTACGGTGGGCGCACTAGCGGGGATAGATACAATGAGCAGTTCTTC. Its protein product is CASSYGGRTSGDRYNEQFF. The V gene is TRBV11-3, the J gene TRBJ2-1; TRBD2 matches 10 bases. V shed 4 bases and J 4 bases; nucleotides not matched to a gene: 16. CDR3 length equals 19 residues. The germline V gene encodes CDR1 SGHNT and CDR2 YENEEA.

V and J are TRBV6-1 and TRBJ1-5; 7 bases align to TRBD1. Germline CDR1 reads MNHNS; CDR2 reads SASEGT. The CDR3 is 15 amino acids. The V and J ends lost 9 bases and 6 bases, in that order; junction bases with no gene match: 14. CDR3 DNA sequence: TGTGCCAGTCTAAGAGACAGGGCTCTCACTCAGCCCCAGCATTTT. This sequence encodes CASLRDRALTQPQHF.

The chain combines TRBV20-1 with TRBJ1-2; D call uncertain. CDR3 length: 9 amino acids. Trimming shortened V by 2 bases and J by 11 bases, and 6 bases separated the two germline ends. The germline gives CDR1 DFQATT, CDR2 SNEGSKA (reference sequence). The CDR3: CSARPRYTF. Written as DNA, the CDR3 is TGCAGTGCTAGACCTAGGTACACCTTC.

The chain employs TRBV30 and TRBJ2-7, with TRBD2 matching over 7 bases. Germline V gene sequence: CDR1 GTSNPN, CDR2 SVGIG (reference sequence). V lost 5 bases to trimming and J lost 6 bases; unmatched junction nucleotides: 7. The CDR3 runs 12 residues. CDR3 sequence reads: CAWGGSSREQYF. The DNA of the CDR3 is TGTGCCTGGGGCGGGAGTAGTCGCGAGCAGTACTTC.

Note on this clone: Other DNA sequences in this sample translate to the same CDR3. The chain uses TRBV28 and TRBJ2-7, with TRBD2 as a possible D gene (5 bases). Trimming left V 5 bases short and J 1 base short, with 12 bases between. This CDR3 is built from 14 residues. Germline CDR1 is MDHEN and CDR2 is SYDVKM. CDR3 sequence: CASSPGGRSYEQYF. The DNA of the CDR3 is TGTGCCAGCAGTCCCGGAGGACGGTCCTACGAGCAGTACTTC.

This clone appeared a single time. V gene TRBV2 combines with J gene TRBJ2-7, with 7 bases aligning to TRBD1. The V segment lost 1 base and the J segment 3 bases; nucleotides outside the gene matches: 6. CDR3 size: 15 residues. Per the germline V gene, CDR1 is SNHLY and CDR2 is FYNNEI. CDR3 protein: CASSEVRTGGYEQYF. The CDR3 coding sequence is TGTGCCAGCAGTGAAGTAAGGACAGGTGGCTACGAGCAGTACTTC. Using reference TRBV2 and TRBJ2-7 for the parts outside the CDR3, the full variable domain is EPEVTQTPSHQVTQMGQEVILRCVPISNHLYFYWYRQILGQKVEFLVSFYNNEISEKSEIFDDQFSVERPDGSNFTLKIRSTKLEDSAMYFCASSEVRTGGYEQYFGPGTRLTVT.

The chain links TRBV21-1 to TRBJ2-3; no check of the table's D call, TRBD2, against the DNA was made. TRBV21-1 is an annotated pseudogene. CDR3 length: 16 amino acids. The CDR3 sequence is CASIREQSGSTDTQYF. DNA of the CDR3: TGTGCCAGCATCAGGGAACAAAGCGGGAGCACAGATACGCAGTATTTT.

The rearrangement links TRBV19 to TRBJ2-5; 7 bases fit TRBD1. Germline trimming cut 7 bases from V and 1 base from J; bases unmatched to any gene: 9. This CDR3 region has 15 residues. Germline CDR1 LNHDA, CDR2 SQIVND (reference sequence). CDR3 in DNA: TGTGCCAGTACCTCGACAGGGTCCCGCCAAGAGACCCAGTACTTC. It yields the protein CASTSTGSRQETQYF.

The chain is built from TRBV7-2 and TRBJ2-5; D remains ambiguous. In germline, CDR1 is SGHTA, CDR2 FQGNSA. Trimming pared 0 bases from V and 3 bases from J, leaving 14 bases between. This CDR3 spans 16 amino acids. The CDR3 loop reads CASSLALFQFEETQYF. For the CDR3, the DNA is TGTGCCAGCAGCTTAGCGTTGTTCCAGTTTGAAGAGACCCAGTACTTC. Variable domain in full (rest from reference TRBV7-2 and TRBJ2-5): GAGVSQSPSNKVTEKGKDVELRCDPISGHTALYWYRQSLGQGLEFLIYFQGNSAPDKSGLPSDRFSAERTGGSVSTLTIQRTQQEDSAVYLCASSLALFQFEETQYFGPGTRLLVL.

The rearrangement links TRBV9 to TRBJ2-1; the D is unclear. Germline V gene sequence: CDR1 SGDLS, CDR2 YYNGEE. V dropped 6 bases and J dropped 0 bases, with 19 bases sitting between them. This CDR3 contains 17 residues. The CDR3 nucleotides are TGTGCCAGCAACGATACCAGGCAAATTAGCTCCTACAATGAGCAGTTCTTC. Its protein is CASNDTRQISSYNEQFF. The variable domain in full, completed from reference TRBV9 and TRBJ2-1, reads DSGVTQTPKHLITATGQRVTLRCSPRSGDLSVYWYQQSLDQGLQFLIQYYNGEERAKGNILERFSAQQFPDLHSELNLSSLELGDSALYFCASNDTRQISSYNEQFFGPGTRLTVL.